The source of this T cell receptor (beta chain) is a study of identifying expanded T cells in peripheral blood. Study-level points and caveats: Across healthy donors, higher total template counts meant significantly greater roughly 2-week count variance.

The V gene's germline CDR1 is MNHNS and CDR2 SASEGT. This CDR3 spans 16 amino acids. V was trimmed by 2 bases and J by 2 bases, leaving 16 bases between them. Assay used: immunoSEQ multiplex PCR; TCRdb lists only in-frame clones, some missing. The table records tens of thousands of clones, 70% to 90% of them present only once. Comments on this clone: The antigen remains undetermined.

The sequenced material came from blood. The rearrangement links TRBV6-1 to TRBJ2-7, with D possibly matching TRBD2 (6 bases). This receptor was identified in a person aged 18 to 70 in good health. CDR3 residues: CASSELGGVRPYEQYF. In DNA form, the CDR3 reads TGTGCCAGCAGTGAATTAGGAGGGGTCAGGCCCTACGAGCAGTACTTC.